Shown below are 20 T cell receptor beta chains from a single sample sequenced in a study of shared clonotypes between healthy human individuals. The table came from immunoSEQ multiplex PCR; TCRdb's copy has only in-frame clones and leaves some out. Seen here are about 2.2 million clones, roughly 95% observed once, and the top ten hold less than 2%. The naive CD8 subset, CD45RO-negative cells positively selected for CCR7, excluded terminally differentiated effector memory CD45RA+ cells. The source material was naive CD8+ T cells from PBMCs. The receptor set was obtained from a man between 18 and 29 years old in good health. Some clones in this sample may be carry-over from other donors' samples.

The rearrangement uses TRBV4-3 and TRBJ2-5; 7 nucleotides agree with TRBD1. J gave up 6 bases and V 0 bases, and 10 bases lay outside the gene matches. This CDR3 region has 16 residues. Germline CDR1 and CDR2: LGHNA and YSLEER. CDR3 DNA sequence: TGCGCCAGCAGCCAAGATTCTGAGGGGGCAGGAAAGACCCAGTACTTC. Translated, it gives CASSQDSEGAGKTQYF.

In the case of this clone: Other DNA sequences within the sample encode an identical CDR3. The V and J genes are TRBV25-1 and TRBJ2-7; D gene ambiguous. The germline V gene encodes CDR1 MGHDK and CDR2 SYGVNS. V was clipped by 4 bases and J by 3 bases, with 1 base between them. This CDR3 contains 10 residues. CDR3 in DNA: TGTGCCAGCAGTGGCTACGAGCAGTACTTC. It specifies CASSGYEQYF.

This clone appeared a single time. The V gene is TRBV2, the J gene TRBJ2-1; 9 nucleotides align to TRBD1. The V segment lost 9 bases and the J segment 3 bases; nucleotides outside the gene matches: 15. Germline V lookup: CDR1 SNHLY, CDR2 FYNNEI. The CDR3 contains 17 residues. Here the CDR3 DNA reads TGTGCCAGGGGGACAGGGATGCCAGCGACCCGCTACAATGAGCAGTTCTTC. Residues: CARGTGMPATRYNEQFF.

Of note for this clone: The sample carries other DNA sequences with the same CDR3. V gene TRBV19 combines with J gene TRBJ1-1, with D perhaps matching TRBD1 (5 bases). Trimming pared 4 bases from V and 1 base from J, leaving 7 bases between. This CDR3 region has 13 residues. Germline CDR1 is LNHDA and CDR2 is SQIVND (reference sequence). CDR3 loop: CASSTGPNTEAFF. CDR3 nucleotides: TGTGCCAGTAGTACGGGACCGAACACTGAAGCTTTCTTT.

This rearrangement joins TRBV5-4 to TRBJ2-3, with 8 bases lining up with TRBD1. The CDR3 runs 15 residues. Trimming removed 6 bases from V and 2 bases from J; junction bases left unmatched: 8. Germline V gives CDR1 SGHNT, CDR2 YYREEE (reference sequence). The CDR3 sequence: CASKPGGPDTDTQYF. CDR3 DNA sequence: TGTGCCAGCAAACCAGGGGGCCCGGACACAGATACGCAGTATTTT. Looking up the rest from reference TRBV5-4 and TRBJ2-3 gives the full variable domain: ETGVTQSPTHLIKTRGQQVTLRCSSQSGHNTVSWYQQALGQGPQFIFQYYREEENGRGNFPPRFSGLQFPNYSSELNVNALELDDSALYLCASKPGGPDTDTQYFGPGTRLTVL.

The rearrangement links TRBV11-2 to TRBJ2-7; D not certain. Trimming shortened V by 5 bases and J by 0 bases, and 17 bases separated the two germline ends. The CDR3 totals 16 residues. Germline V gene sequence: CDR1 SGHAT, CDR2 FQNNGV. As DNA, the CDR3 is TGTGCCAGCAGCCCTCTTCCGGACGGTTACTCCTACGAGCAGTACTTC. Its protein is CASSPLPDGYSYEQYF. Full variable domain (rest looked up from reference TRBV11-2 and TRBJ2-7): EAGVAQSPRYKIIEKRQSVAFWCNPISGHATLYWYQQILGQGPKLLIQFQNNGVVDDSQLPKDRFSAERLKGVDSTLKIQPAKLEDSAVYLCASSPLPDGYSYEQYFGPGTRLTVT.

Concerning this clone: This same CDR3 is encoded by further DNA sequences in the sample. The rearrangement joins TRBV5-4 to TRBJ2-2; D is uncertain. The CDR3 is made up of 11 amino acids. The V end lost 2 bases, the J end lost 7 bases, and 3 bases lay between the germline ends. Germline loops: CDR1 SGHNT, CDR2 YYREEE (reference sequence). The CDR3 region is CASSFNGELFF. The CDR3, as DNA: TGTGCCAGCAGCTTCAACGGGGAGCTGTTTTTT.

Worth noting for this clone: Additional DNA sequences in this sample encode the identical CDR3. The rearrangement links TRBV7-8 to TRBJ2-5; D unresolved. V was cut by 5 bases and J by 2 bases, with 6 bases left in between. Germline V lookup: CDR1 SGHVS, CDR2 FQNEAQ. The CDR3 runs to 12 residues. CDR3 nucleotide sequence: TGTGCCAGCAGCCTGGGGCAAGAGACCCAGTACTTC. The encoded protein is CASSLGQETQYF.

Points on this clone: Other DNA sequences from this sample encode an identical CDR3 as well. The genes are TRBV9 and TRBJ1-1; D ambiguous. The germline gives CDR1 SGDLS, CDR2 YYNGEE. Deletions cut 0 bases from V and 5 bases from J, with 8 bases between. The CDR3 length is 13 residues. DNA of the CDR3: TGTGCCAGCAGCGTAGGTGGGAGTACTGAAGCTTTCTTT. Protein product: CASSVGGSTEAFF.

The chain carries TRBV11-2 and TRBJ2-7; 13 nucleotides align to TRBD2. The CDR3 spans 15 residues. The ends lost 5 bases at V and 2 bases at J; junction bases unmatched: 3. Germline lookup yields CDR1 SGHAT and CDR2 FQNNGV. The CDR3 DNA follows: TGTGCCAGCAGCGTAGGACTAGCGGGGGCCTACGAGCAGTACTTC. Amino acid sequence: CASSVGLAGAYEQYF.

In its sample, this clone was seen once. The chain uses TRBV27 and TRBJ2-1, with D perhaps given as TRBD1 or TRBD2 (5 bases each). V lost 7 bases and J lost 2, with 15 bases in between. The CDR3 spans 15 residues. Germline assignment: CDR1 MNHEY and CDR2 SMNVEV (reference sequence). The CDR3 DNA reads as TGTGCCAGCACCCACTACGGGGCGGCCTACAATGAGCAGTTCTTC. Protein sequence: CASTHYGAAYNEQFF.

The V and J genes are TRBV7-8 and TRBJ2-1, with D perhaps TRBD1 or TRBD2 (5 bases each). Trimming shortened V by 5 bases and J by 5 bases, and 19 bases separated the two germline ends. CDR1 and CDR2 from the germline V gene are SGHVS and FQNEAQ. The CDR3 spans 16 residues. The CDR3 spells CASSPRMLGANNEQFF. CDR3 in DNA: TGTGCCAGCAGCCCCCGGATGCTCGGGGCAAACAATGAGCAGTTCTTC.

Here the CDR3 DNA reads TGTGCCAGCAGTTGGACTAGCGGGAGCATCTACAATGAGCAGTTCTTC. The encoded protein is CASSWTSGSIYNEQFF. The chain recombines TRBV27 with TRBJ2-1, with TRBD2 matching over 13 bases. The V segment lost 4 bases and the J segment 3 bases; nucleotides outside the gene matches: 3. Per the germline V gene, CDR1 is MNHEY and CDR2 is SMNVEV (reference sequence). This CDR3 is 16 amino acids long.

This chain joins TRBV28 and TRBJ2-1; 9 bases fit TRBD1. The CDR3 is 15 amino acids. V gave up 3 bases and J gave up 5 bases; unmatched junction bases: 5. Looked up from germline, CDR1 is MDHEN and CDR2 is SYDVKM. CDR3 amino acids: CASSFWDRENNEQFF. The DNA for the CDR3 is TGTGCCAGCAGTTTTTGGGACAGGGAAAACAATGAGCAGTTCTTC.

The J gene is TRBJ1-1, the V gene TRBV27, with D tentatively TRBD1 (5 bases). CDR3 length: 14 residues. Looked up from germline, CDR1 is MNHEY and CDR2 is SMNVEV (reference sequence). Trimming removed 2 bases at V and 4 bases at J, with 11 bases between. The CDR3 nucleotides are TGTGCCAGCAGTTTAGGGGCTTGGGCCACTGAAGCTTTCTTT. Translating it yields CASSLGAWATEAFF.

CDR3 sequence reads: CASSQVAGTLKPYEQYF. The CDR3 coding sequence is TGCGCCAGCAGCCAAGTAGCGGGAACCCTAAAACCCTACGAGCAGTACTTC. The gene calls are TRBV4-1 and TRBJ2-7; 8 bases are a match to TRBD2. CDR3 length: 17 residues. Trimming at V came to 1 base and at J to 2 bases, leaving 10 bases not matched to a gene. CDR1 is MGHRA and CDR2 is YSYEKL in the germline V gene.

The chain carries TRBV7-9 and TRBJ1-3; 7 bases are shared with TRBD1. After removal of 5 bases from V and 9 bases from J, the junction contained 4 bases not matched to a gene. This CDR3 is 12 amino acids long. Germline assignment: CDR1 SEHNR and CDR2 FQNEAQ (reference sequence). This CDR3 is CASSPNRGTIYF. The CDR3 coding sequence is TGTGCCAGCAGCCCCAACAGGGGCACCATATATTTT.

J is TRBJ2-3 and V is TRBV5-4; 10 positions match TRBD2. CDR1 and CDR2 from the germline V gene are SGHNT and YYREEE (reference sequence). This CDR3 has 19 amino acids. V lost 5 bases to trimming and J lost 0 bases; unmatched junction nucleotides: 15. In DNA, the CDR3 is TGTGCCAGCAGACCGGCTCCCCCAACTAGCGGGATTAGCACAGATACGCAGTATTTT. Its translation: CASRPAPPTSGISTDTQYF.

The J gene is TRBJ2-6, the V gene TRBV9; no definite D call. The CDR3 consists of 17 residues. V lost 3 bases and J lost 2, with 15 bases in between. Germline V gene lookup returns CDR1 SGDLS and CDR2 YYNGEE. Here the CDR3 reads CASSAWRVGTGANVLTF. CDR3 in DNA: TGTGCCAGCAGCGCGTGGCGTGTGGGCACTGGGGCCAACGTCCTGACTTTC.

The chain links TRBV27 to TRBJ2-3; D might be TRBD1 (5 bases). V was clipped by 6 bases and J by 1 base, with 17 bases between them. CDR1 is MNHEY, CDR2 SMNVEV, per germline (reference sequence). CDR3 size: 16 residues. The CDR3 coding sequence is TGTGCCAGCAGAGGGGTTCCACCGTGGGGCACAGATACGCAGTATTTT. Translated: CASRGVPPWGTDTQYF.